This T cell receptor (beta chain) originates from a study of T cells in Graves' hyperthyroidism and ophthalmopathy. TCR beta CDR3 region amplification was performed from RNA transcripts. TCR CDR3 underwent first-round RT-PCR with the HTBI primer set. TCRdb recomputed calls from the multiplex PCR reads with MiXCR, one row per CDR3 protein. The sample carries 600,000 to 900,000 distinct CDR3 sequences, about 15% recorded once. The CDR3 is 12 residues long. V was trimmed by 7 bases and J by 8 bases, leaving 14 bases between them. This clonotype was seen at least ten times. Disease duration under 2 months; hyperthyroidism patients were aged 18 to 65.

The chain couples TRBV12-3 or TRBV12-4 to TRBJ1-2; D uncertain. Sequences were obtained from blood. The TCR comes from a man aged 18 to 29 with Graves' hyperthyroidism. The CDR3 bases are TGTGCCAGCAACCAAGGCGGGAGGGGCTACACCTTC. Its translation: CASNQGGRGYTF.